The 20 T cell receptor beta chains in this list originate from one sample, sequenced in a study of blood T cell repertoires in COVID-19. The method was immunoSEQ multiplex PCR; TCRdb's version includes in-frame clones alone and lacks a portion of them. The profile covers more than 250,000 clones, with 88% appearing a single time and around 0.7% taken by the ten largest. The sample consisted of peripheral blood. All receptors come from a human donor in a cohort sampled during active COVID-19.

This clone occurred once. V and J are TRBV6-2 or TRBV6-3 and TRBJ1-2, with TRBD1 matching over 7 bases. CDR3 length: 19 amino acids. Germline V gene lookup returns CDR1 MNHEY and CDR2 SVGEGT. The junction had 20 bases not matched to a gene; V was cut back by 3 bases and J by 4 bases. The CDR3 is CASSYSIDRETPTSYGYTF. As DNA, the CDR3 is TGTGCCAGCAGTTATTCAATCGACAGGGAAACCCCCACATCCTATGGCTACACCTTC.

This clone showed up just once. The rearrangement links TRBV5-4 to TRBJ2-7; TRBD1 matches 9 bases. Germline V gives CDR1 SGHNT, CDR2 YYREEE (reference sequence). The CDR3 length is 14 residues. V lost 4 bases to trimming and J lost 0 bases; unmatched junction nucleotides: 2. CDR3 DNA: TGTGCCAGCAGCCGGGACAGGGCCTCCTACGAGCAGTACTTC. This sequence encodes CASSRDRASYEQYF.

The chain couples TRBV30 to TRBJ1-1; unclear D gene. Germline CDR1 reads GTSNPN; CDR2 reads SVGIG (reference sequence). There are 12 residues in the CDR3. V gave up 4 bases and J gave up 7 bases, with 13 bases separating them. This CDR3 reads CAWTFGGLEAFF. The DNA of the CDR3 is TGTGCCTGGACCTTCGGAGGGCTTGAAGCTTTCTTT.

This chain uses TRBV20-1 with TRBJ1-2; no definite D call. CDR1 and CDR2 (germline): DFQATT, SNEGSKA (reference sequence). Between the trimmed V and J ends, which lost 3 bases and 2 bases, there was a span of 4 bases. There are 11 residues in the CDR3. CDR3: CSASPNYGYTF. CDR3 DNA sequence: TGCAGTGCTAGCCCAAACTATGGCTACACCTTC.

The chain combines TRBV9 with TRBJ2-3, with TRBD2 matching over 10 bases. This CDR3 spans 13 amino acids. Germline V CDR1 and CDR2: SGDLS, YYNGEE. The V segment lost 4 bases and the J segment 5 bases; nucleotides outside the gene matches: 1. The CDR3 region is CASSPSGGDTQYF. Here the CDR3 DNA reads TGTGCCAGCAGCCCTAGCGGGGGAGATACGCAGTATTTT.

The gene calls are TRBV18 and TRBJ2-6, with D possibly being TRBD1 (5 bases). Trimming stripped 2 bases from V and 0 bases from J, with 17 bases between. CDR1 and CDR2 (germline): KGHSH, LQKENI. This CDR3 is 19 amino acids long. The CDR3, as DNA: TGTGCCAGCTCACCAGGGGCACTAAATTACGCCTCTGGGGCCAACGTCCTGACTTTC. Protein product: CASSPGALNYASGANVLTF.

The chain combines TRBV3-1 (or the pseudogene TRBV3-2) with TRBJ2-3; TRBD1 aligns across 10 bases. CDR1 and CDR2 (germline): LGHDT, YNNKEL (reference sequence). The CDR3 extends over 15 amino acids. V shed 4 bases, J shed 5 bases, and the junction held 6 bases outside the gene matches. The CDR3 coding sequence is TGTGCCAGCAGCCCGGGGACAGGGGTTGAAGATACGCAGTATTTT. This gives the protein CASSPGTGVEDTQYF.

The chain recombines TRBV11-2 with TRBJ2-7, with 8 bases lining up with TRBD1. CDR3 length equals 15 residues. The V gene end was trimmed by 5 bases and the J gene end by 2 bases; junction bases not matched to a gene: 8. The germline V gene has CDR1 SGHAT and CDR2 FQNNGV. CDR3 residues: CASSLGTGNTYEQYF. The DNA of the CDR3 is TGTGCCAGCAGCCTTGGGACAGGTAATACCTACGAGCAGTACTTC.

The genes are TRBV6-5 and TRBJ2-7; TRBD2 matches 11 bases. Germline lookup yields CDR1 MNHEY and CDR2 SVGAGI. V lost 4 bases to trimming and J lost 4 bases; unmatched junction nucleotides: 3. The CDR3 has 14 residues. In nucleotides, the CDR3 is TGTGCCAGCAGTTCTAGCGGGGGGTGGTACGAGCAGTACTTC. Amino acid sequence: CASSSSGGWYEQYF.

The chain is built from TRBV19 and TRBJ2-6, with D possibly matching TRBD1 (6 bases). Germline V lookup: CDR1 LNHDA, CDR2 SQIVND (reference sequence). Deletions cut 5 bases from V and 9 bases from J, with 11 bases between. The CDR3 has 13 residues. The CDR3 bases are TGTGCCAGTAGTTATATACAGGGCAACGTCCTGACTTTC. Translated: CASSYIQGNVLTF.

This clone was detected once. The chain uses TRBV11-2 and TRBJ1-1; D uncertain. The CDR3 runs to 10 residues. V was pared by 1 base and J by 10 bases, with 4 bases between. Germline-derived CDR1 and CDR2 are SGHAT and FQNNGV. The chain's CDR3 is CASSLVRAFF. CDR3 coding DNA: TGTGCCAGCAGCTTAGTGCGAGCTTTCTTT.

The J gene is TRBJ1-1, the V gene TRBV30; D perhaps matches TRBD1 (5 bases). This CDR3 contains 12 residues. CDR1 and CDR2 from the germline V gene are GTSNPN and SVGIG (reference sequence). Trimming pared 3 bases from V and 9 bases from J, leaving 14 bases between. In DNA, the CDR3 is TGTGCCTGGAGCCCGAGACAGAACCAAGCTTTCTTT. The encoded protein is CAWSPRQNQAFF.

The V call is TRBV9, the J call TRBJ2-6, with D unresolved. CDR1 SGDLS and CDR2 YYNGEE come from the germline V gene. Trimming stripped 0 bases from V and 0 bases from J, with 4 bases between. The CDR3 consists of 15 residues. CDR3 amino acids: CASSVVASGANVLTF. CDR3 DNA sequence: TGTGCCAGCAGCGTAGTGGCCTCTGGGGCCAACGTCCTGACTTTC.

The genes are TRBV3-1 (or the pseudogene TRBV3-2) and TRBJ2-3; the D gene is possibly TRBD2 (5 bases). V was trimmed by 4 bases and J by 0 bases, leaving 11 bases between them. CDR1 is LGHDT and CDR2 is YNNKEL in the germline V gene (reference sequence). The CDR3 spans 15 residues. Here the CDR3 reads CASSRGELSTDTQYF. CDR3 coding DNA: TGTGCCAGCAGCCGTGGGGAGCTTAGCACAGATACGCAGTATTTT.

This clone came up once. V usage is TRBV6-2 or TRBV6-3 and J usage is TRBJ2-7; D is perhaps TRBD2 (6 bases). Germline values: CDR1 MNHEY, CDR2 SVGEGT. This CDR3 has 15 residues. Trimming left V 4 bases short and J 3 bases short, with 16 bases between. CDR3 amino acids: CASSLLRDWGYEQYF. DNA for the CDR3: TGTGCCAGCAGTTTACTCCGGGACTGGGGCTACGAGCAGTACTTC.

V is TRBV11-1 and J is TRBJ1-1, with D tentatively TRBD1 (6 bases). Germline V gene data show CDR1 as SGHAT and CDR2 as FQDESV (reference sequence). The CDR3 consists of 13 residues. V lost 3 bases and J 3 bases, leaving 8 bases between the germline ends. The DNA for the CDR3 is TGTGCCAGCAGCTTTTACAGGGACACTGAAGCTTTCTTT. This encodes CASSFYRDTEAFF.

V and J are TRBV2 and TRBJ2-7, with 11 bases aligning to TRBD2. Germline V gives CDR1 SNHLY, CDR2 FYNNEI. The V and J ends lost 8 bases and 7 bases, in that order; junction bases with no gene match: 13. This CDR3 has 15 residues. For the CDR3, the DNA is TGTGCCAGCGGACCCACTAGCGGGGGACCTTGGGAGCAGTACTTC. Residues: CASGPTSGGPWEQYF.

The CDR3 sequence: CASSHQPGRTRGTEAFF. As DNA, the CDR3 is TGTGCCAGCAGCCACCAACCTGGACGAACCCGAGGGACTGAAGCTTTCTTT. The V and J genes are TRBV7-9 and TRBJ1-1; D is unresolved. CDR1 and CDR2 (germline): SEHNR, FQNEAQ (reference sequence). V lost 5 bases and J lost 5, with 24 bases in between. This CDR3 has 17 amino acids.

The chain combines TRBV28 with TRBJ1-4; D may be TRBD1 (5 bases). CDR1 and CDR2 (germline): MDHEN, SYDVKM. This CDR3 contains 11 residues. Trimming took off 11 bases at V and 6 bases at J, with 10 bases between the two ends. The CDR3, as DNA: TGTGCCTGGGGGGGGGATGAAAAACTGTTTTTT. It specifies CAWGGDEKLFF.

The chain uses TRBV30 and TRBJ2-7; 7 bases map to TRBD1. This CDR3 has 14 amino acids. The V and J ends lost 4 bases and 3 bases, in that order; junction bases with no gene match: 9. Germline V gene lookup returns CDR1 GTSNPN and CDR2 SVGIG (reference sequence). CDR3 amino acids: CAWTSTGAGYEQYF. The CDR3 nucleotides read TGTGCCTGGACCTCCACAGGGGCGGGCTACGAGCAGTACTTC.